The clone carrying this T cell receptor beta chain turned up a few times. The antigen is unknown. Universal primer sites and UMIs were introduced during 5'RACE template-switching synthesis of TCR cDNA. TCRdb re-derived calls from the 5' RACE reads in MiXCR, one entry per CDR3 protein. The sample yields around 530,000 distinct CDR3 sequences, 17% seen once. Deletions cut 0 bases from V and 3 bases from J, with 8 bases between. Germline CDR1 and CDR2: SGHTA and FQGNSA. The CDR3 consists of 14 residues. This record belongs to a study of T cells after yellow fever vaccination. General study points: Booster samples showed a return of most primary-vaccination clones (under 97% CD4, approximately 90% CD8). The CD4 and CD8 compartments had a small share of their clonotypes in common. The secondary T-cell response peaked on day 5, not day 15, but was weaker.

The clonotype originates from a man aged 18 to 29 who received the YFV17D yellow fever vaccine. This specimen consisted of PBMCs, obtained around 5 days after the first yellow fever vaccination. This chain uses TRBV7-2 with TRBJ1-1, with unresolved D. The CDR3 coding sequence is TGTGCCAGCAGCTTAGCTCCGTTCGACACTGAAGCTTTCTTT. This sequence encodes CASSLAPFDTEAFF.